A selection of T cell receptor beta chains follows, all from one sample in a study of graft-versus-host responses after intestinal transplantation. Their recognized antigens are unknown. The data were produced by immunoSEQ multiplex PCR, yet TCRdb's version contains in-frame clones alone and is incomplete. This sample has just under 85,000 clones, with around 90% found just once. The sequencing used unstimulated CD8+ T cells sorted from spleen or lymph node cells, collected before transplant. All receptors derive from a human donor who was the organ donor for an intestinal transplant. CDR3s include the opening cysteine and the closing phenylalanine or tryptophan. Each record gives: V gene, J gene, CDR3 protein.

>TRBV6-1|TRBJ1-3
CASIGGLSGNTIYF
>TRBV13|TRBJ2-1
CASSLVTSGAYNEQFF
>TRBV10-3|TRBJ2-7
CAISETGGSYEQYF
>TRBV11-2|TRBJ1-1
CASSLAGSMNTEAFF
>TRBV6-1|TRBJ2-1
CASSDLNRNEQFF
>TRBV5-1|TRBJ2-5
CASSLGVRETQYF
>TRBV11-2|TRBJ2-3
CASSSWPTLGTDTQYF
>TRBV6-6|TRBJ2-7
CASSALLAETYEQYF
>TRBV6-5|TRBJ1-2
CASSPPGDLDGYTF
>TRBV5-1|TRBJ1-2
CASSFRVQWFLSGYTF